The T cell receptor (beta chain) under discussion was sequenced for a study of blood T cells in healthy people across ages. A second PCR of about 7 to 11 cycles used a sample-barcoded 5' primer and a J-beta primer mix. A 12-random-nucleotide template-switch adaptor tagged each cDNA molecule. TCRdb itself ran the 5' RACE reads through MiXCR, one entry per CDR3 protein. The repertoire holds approximately 800,000 distinct CDR3 sequences, around 62% seen once, with approximately 30% in the top ten. Per sample, extraction of total RNA gave at least 5 micrograms in every case. The CDR3 is made up of 15 amino acids. V shed 4 bases, J shed 7 bases, and the junction held 10 bases outside the gene matches. Germline CDR1 reads LGHNA; CDR2 reads YSLEER. Notes on this clonotype: As yet, its antigen is unknown.

Whole-study findings and limits: Estimates of diversity drawn from one million T cells were considered underestimates.

The chain uses TRBV4-3 and TRBJ1-2; 9 bases are a match to TRBD1. This clonotype was sampled from a man in his thirties or forties in good health. Sequenced: blood. The CDR3 bases are TGCGCCAGCAGCCCGCGGACAGGGGACTACCTTGGCTACACCTTC. Amino acid sequence: CASSPRTGDYLGYTF.